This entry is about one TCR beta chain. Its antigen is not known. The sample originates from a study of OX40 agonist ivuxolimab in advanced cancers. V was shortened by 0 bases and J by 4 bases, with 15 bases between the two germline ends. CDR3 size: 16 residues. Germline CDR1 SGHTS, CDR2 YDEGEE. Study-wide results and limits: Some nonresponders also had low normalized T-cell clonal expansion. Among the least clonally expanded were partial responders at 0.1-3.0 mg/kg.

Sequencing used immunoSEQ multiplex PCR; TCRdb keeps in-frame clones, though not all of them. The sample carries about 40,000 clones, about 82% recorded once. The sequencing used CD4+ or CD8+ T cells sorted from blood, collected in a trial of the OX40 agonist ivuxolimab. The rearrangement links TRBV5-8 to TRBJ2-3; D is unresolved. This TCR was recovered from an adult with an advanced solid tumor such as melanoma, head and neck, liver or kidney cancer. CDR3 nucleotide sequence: TGTGCCAGCAGCTTGGGGACCTTTTTTAACCCAGATACGCAGTATTTT. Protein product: CASSLGTFFNPDTQYF. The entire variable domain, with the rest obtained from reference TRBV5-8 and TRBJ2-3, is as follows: EAGVTQSPTHLIKTRGQQATLRCSPISGHTSVYWYQQALGLGLQFLLWYDEGEERNRGNFPPRFSGRQFPNYSSELNVNALELEDSALYLCASSLGTFFNPDTQYFGPGTRLTVL.